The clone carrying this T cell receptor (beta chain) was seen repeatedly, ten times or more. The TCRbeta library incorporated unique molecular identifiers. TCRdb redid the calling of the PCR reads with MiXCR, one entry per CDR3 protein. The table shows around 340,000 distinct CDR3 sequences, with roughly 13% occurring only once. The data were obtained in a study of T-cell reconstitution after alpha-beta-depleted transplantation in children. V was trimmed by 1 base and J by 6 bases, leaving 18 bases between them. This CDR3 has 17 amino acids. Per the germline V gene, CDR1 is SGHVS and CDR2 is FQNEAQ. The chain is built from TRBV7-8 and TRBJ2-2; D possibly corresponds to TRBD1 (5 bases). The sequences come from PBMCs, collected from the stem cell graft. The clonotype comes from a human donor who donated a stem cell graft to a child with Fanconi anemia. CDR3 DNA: TGTGCCAGCAGCTTAGGGGTCGGCAGGGTGACCTCCGGGGAGCTGTTTTTT. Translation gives CASSLGVGRVTSGELFF.